Listed below are T cell receptor beta chains from one sample, sequenced in a study of cytomegalovirus exposure and HLA in healthy donors. The protocol was immunoSEQ multiplex PCR, while the TCRdb copy is restricted to in-frame clones and leaves out a portion. The data contain approximately 110,000 clones, around 80% of them singletons. The sample comprised PBMCs. The receptors derive from a man aged 45 to 65 in good health and CMV-seronegative. Each CDR3 is given with its conserved first and last residue. Fields, in order: D gene, clone size, V gene, J gene, CDR3 DNA, CDR3 protein. The D gene is left open where the match is weak. Clone size is shown for a subset of rows, as once, few, many or a class of expanded clone.

TRBD1	-	TRBV9	TRBJ2-5	TGTGCCAGCAGCGTAGCCGGGACAGGGGTCAGGGAGACCCAGTACTTC	CASSVAGTGVRETQYF
TRBD1	once	TRBV6-6	TRBJ1-5	TGTGCCAGCAGTTGGAAGGGACAGGATAGCAATCAGCCCCAGCATTTT	CASSWKGQDSNQPQHF
TRBD1	-	TRBV11-2	TRBJ1-1	TGTGCCAGCAGTGGGACAGGGGCGCTCAACACTGAAGCTTTCTTT	CASSGTGALNTEAFF
-	few	TRBV9	TRBJ1-1	TGTGCCAGCAGCGTAAACTCTAACACTGAAGCTTTCTTT	CASSVNSNTEAFF
-	-	TRBV4-3	TRBJ2-4	TGCGCCAGCAGCCAAGATCAGGAAGTGGGAAACATTCAGTACTTC	CASSQDQEVGNIQYF
-	-	TRBV2	TRBJ2-7	TGTGCCAGCAGTGAGGTGGGGCCTACGGACGAGCAGTACTTC	CASSEVGPTDEQYF
TRBD1	-	TRBV28	TRBJ2-1	TGTGCCAGCAGTTCCACAGCTCCGGGACAGCACTCCTACAATGAGCAGTTCTTC	CASSSTAPGQHSYNEQFF
-	-	TRBV7-8	TRBJ2-7	TGTGCCAGCAGCTTAGCTGGTGGGAGCGGCGAGCAGTACTTC	CASSLAGGSGEQYF
TRBD1	-	TRBV5-1	TRBJ2-7	TGCGCCAGCAGCCCACAGGGGGTCTACGAGCAGTACTTC	CASSPQGVYEQYF
-	-	TRBV11-3	TRBJ2-7	TGTGCCAGCAGCTTAGGCGCCAGGGGCGAGGACGAGCAGTACTTC	CASSLGARGEDEQYF
-	-	TRBV4-1	TRBJ1-2	TGCGCCAGCAGCCAAGACCAGGGGACCTATGGCTACACCTTC	CASSQDQGTYGYTF
TRBD2	-	TRBV19	TRBJ2-5	TGTGCCAGTAGTAGTATTAGCGGGATGGGTCAGGAGACCCAGTACTTC	CASSSISGMGQETQYF
-	-	TRBV30	TRBJ2-5	TGTGCCTGGAGCAGGGTAGAGACCCAGTACTTC	CAWSRVETQYF
-	-	TRBV6-5	TRBJ1-2	TGTGCCAGCAGTTCGATCGTGAGTGGCTACACCTTC	CASSSIVSGYTF
-	-	TRBV7-9	TRBJ1-2	TGTTCCAGCAGCACAAGACAGGACAGCTACACCTTC	CSSSTRQDSYTF
-	-	TRBV9	TRBJ2-3	TGTGCCAGCAGCGTAAACTCTCCTCCCACAGATACGCAGTATTTT	CASSVNSPPTDTQYF
-	few	TRBV7-3	TRBJ2-1	TGTGCCAGCAGCTTACAGGGTTCTTTCTACAATGAGCAGTTCTTC	CASSLQGSFYNEQFF
-	-	TRBV6-5	TRBJ1-3	TGTGCCAGCAGTTACTCGCAGGGAAACACCATATATTTT	CASSYSQGNTIYF
-	-	TRBV30	TRBJ1-5	TGTGCCTGGAGCTCCAGCAGGAATCAGCCCCAGCATTTT	CAWSSSRNQPQHF
-	-	TRBV11-2	TRBJ1-5	TGTGCCAGCAGTCCAGACAGGAATTATAATCAGCCCCAGCATTTT	CASSPDRNYNQPQHF
TRBD2	-	TRBV7-2	TRBJ2-1	TGTGCCAGCAGCTTCGCGGGGGGGATGGGCAATGAGCAGTTCTTC	CASSFAGGMGNEQFF
-	-	TRBV7-8	TRBJ1-1	TGTGCCAGCAGCTTTGCAAGAAACAGGTTAACATCCAACACTGAAGCTTTCTTT	CASSFARNRLTSNTEAFF
-	few	TRBV6-1	TRBJ1-2	TGTGCCATCAATCCAAGGCAGAGCGGCTATGGCTACACCTTC	CAINPRQSGYGYTF
-	-	TRBV6-5	TRBJ1-2	TGTGCCAGCAGTACCCCCGGGGTCTATGGCTACACCTTC	CASSTPGVYGYTF
-	-	TRBV5-1	TRBJ1-4	TGCGCCAGCAGCTTGGTACGTGGGCCTAATGAAAAACTGTTTTTT	CASSLVRGPNEKLFF
-	-	TRBV19	TRBJ2-3	TGTGCCAGTAGTATAGACAGGGTGTCGGCAGATACGCAGTATTTT	CASSIDRVSADTQYF
-	-	TRBV5-4	TRBJ2-6	TGTGCCAGCAGCGAGGACACGTCCGGGGCCAACGTCCTGACTTTC	CASSEDTSGANVLTF
-	once	TRBV19	TRBJ2-2	TGTGCCAGTAGATTGCGGGAGAACACCGGGGAGCTGTTTTTT	CASRLRENTGELFF
-	-	TRBV7-9	TRBJ1-1	TGTGCCAGCAGCTCCAGGGGGAACACTGAAGCTTTCTTT	CASSSRGNTEAFF
TRBD2	-	TRBV5-1	TRBJ2-5	TGCGCCAGCAGCTTGGAAGCGGGGGCTGAGACCCAGTACTTC	CASSLEAGAETQYF
-	once	TRBV6-5	TRBJ1-3	TGTGCCAGCAGTTACGGAGTAACTGGAAACACCATATATTTT	CASSYGVTGNTIYF
TRBD1	-	TRBV7-9	TRBJ2-5	TGTGCCAGCAGATCCAACTCCGGGACAGGGCGACAGACCCAGTACTTC	CASRSNSGTGRQTQYF
-	-	TRBV4-3	TRBJ2-1	TGCGCCAGCAGCCACCCTAATTGGAATGAGCAGTTCTTC	CASSHPNWNEQFF
-	-	TRBV5-4	TRBJ2-5	TGTGCCAGCAGCTCGTCGCAGCGGCGGGAGACCCAGTACTTC	CASSSSQRRETQYF
TRBD2	-	TRBV7-7	TRBJ2-5	TGTGCCAGCAGCTCGACGAAAGCGGGAGGCGGGGAGACCCAGTACTTC	CASSSTKAGGGETQYF
TRBD1	-	TRBV6-1	TRBJ1-1	TGTGCCAGCAGTTTTGGGACAGGCTACACTGAAGCTTTCTTT	CASSFGTGYTEAFF
-	-	TRBV5-1	TRBJ2-2	TGCGCCAGCAGCTTGGTTAGCGGAAGAGGGGAGCTGTTTTTT	CASSLVSGRGELFF
-	-	TRBV28	TRBJ1-5	TGTGCCAGCAGTTTGGGGGGGCGGGTGCCCCAGCATTTT	CASSLGGRVPQHF
-	few	TRBV15	TRBJ2-3	TGTGCCACCAGCAGAGATCGTGTGCAGTATTTT	CATSRDRVQYF
-	-	TRBV30	TRBJ1-2	TGTGCCTGGAGTGTAGAGCCATTGGACTATGGCTACACCTTC	CAWSVEPLDYGYTF
-	-	TRBV27	TRBJ1-1	TGTGCCAGCAGCTATAGGGGTCTGAACACTGAAGCTTTCTTT	CASSYRGLNTEAFF
-	-	TRBV7-2	TRBJ1-1	TGTGCCAGCAGCTTAGAATGGGGGCGAGGCACTGAAGCTTTCTTT	CASSLEWGRGTEAFF
TRBD1	-	TRBV14	TRBJ2-1	TGTGCCAGCAGCCAATTCCGGCTCGGACAGGGATTCCAGGATGAGCAGTTCTTC	CASSQFRLGQGFQDEQFF
-	-	TRBV5-4	TRBJ2-5	TGTGCCAGCAGCTCCGGAGGGGACTCCCAAGAGACCCAGTACTTC	CASSSGGDSQETQYF
TRBD2	-	TRBV11-2	TRBJ2-7	TGTGCCAGCAGCTTAAGCGGGAACTCCTACGAGCAGTACTTC	CASSLSGNSYEQYF
-	-	TRBV18	TRBJ1-1	TGTGCCAGCTCCTGGGCCCGGGAAGCTTTCTTT	CASSWAREAFF
TRBD2	once	TRBV11-3	TRBJ2-2	TGTGCCAGCAGGGAGACTAGCGGGAACACCGGGGAGCTGTTTTTT	CASRETSGNTGELFF
-	-	TRBV7-2	TRBJ1-5	TGTGCCAGCAGCCTACAGGCTGGGCGCAATCAGCCCCAGCATTTT	CASSLQAGRNQPQHF
TRBD2	-	TRBV7-8	TRBJ2-2	TGTGCCAGCAGCTTAGGTGCGGGAGGGCCGACCTGGGAGCTGTTTTTT	CASSLGAGGPTWELFF
-	-	TRBV7-2	TRBJ2-5	TGTGCCAGCAGCCCACTACGGGGGCAAGAGACCCAGTACTTC	CASSPLRGQETQYF
-	-	TRBV13	TRBJ2-1	TGTGCCAGCAGCTTCGTCGGGCCTCCGGGGAATGAGCAGTTCTTC	CASSFVGPPGNEQFF
-	-	TRBV6-5	TRBJ2-3	TGTGCCAGCAGTTACTTACACACAGATACGCAGTATTTT	CASSYLHTDTQYF
-	-	TRBV28	TRBJ2-7	TGTGCCAGCAGCCTGGGAGCTGGTCGGTGGTTC	CASSLGAGRWF
TRBD1	-	TRBV10-3	TRBJ2-7	TGTGCCATCAGTCGGACAGGGGGCAATAACTACGAGCAGTACTTC	CAISRTGGNNYEQYF
TRBD1	once	TRBV9	TRBJ1-4	TGTGCCAGCAGCGTAGGGGACAGAACTAATGAAAAACTGTTTTTT	CASSVGDRTNEKLFF